This T cell receptor beta chain was sequenced during a study of blood T cell repertoires in COVID-19. Overall study context: The origin of the acute and convalescent COVID-19 samples was the United States, Italy and Spain. PBMCs, B-cell-depleted T cells, or T cells provided the cDNA or gDNA that made up the material.

Original data processing: Researchers report that nucleated cell counts were estimated from reference gene primer amplification. This table comes from immunoSEQ multiplex PCR, and its TCRdb copy is limited to in-frame clones, with some not included. V, J and clone size are those of that table, while D and trimming were read from the DNA. The sample yields tens of thousands of clones, 84% seen once. V was clipped by 4 bases and J by 3 bases; unmatched bases: 10. The CDR3 runs to 17 residues. The V gene's germline CDR1 is SGHRS and CDR2 YFSETQ. The chain uses TRBV5-1 and TRBJ1-4, with 9 positions matching TRBD1. Material: peripheral blood. The TCR originated in a man aged 55 to 70 with acute or convalescent COVID-19. The CDR3 region is CASSAKTGGGSNEKLFF. CDR3 coding DNA: TGCGCCAGCAGCGCAAAGACAGGGGGTGGGTCTAATGAAAAACTGTTTTTT.